Detailed here is one T cell receptor beta chain. Its antigen has not been determined. Qualities for individual bases were not recorded, and no much larger clone is one base off. Per the germline V gene (reference sequence), LNHNV is the CDR1 and YYDKDF is the CDR2. V is shortened by 5 bases, J by 1 base, and the region joining them spans 11 bases. From the cysteine through the phenylalanine, the CDR3 covers 14 amino acids. Of the read, only the CDR3 DNA is kept; its 42 bases are in frame from base 1. Library method: PCR. Reads for this sample came from an Illumina HiSeq 2500. To normalize quantification of the TCRbeta repertoire, the TCR libraries were built with molecular barcoding that relied on unique molecular identifiers. TCRdb took the public reads, trimmed them with fastp at Q25, ran MiXCR for clone calling and kept in-frame beta chains. Entries that share a CDR3 protein sequence are merged under the most common genes and DNA. The sample includes about 870,000 distinct CDR3 sequences, with roughly 15% observed a single time. The ten most abundant clones make up approximately 4.5% of the sample.

The treatment or condition label corresponds to: allogeneic hematopoietic cell transplantation with graft depleted of TCRalphabeta T cells and CD19 B cells. TCRalphabeta/CD19-depleted allogeneic hematopoietic cell grafts were given to the transplant recipients, all of whom were children. The sample is drawn from a study of T-cell reconstitution after alpha-beta-depleted transplantation in children (TCRdb year 2016). A note on the overall study: Using TCR repertoire profiling, the study followed T-cell immune reconstitution in a quantitative way in children after TCRalphabeta/CD19-depleted allogeneic hematopoietic cell transplantation. Paper-wide results and their limitations: The frequencies of hyperexpanded clones fell over the following months, and after one year, T-cell counts and TCRbeta diversity were mostly attributed to newly produced T cells. In some patients, high TCRbeta diversity at day 60 was attributed to recipient T cells and intrathymic progenitors that had survived conditioning. Apparently early alphabetaT-cell count recovery about two months after transplant reportedly relied on only several hundred rapidly expanded clones derived from non-depleted graft cells.

The V and J genes are TRBV15 and TRBJ2-5; TRBD2 is a possible D gene, resting on 5 matching bases. This sample comprised PBMCs, mostly from graft donor cells, obtained 360 days after TCRalphabeta/CD19-depleted stem cell transplant. The sequence was obtained from a male patient younger than 18 who had a stem cell transplant for acute lymphoblastic leukemia, so the T cells may come from the graft donor. The DNA sequence is given as TGTGCCACCAGCGGAGGCCCCTTCCAAGAGACCCAGTACTTC. This codes for CATSGGPFQETQYF. The reference TRBV15 and TRBJ2-5 proteins fill in what lies around the CDR3, so the full variable domain reads DAMVIQNPRYQVTQFGKPVTLSCSQTLNHNVMYWYQQKSSQAPKLLFHYYDKDFNNEADTPDNFQSRRPNTSFCFLDIRSPGLGDTAMYLCATSGGPFQETQYFGPGTRLLVL.